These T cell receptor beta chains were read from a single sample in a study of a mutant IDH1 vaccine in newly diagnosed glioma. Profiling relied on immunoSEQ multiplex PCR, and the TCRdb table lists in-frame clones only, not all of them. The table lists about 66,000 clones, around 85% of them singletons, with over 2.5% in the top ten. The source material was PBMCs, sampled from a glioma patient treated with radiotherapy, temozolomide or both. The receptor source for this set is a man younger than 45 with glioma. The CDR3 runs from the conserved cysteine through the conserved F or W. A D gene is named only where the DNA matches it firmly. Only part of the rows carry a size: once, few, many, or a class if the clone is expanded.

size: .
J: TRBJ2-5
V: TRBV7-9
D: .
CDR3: CASSPSMGGDGVQETQYF
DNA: TGTGCCAGCAGCCCATCGATGGGTGGGGACGGGGTCCAAGAGACCCAGTACTTC

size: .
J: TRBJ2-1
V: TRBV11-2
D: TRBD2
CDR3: CASSLMLAGGPYEQFF
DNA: TGTGCCAGCAGCTTAATGTTGGCGGGGGGGCCCTATGAGCAGTTCTTC

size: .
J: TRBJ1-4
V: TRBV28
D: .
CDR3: CASRVSTNEKLFF
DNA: TGTGCCAGCAGGGTATCGACTAATGAAAAACTGTTTTTT

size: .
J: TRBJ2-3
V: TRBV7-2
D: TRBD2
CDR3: CASSRPKGAGGLYPDTQYF
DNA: TGTGCCAGCAGTCGACCGAAGGGTGCGGGGGGGCTATATCCAGATACGCAGTATTTT

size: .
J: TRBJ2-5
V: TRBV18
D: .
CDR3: CASSPFVAEEVETQYF
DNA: TGTGCCAGCTCACCCTTTGTAGCAGAAGAGGTAGAGACCCAGTACTTC

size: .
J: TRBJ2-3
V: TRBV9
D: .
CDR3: CASSVQGSDTQYF
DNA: TGTGCCAGCAGCGTACAGGGGTCGGATACGCAGTATTTT

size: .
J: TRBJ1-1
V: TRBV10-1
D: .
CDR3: CASTPGIGTEAFF
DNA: TGCGCCAGCACCCCGGGGATTGGAACTGAAGCTTTCTTT

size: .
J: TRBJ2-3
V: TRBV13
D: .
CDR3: CASSADGEAIDTQYF
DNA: TGTGCCAGCAGCGCAGACGGGGAGGCGATAGATACGCAGTATTTT

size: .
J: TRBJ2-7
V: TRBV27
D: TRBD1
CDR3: CASSLTGEPYEQYF
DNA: TGTGCCAGCAGTTTGACAGGGGAACCCTACGAGCAGTACTTC

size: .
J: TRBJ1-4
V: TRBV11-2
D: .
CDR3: CASSFLLHDNEKLFF
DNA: TGTGCCAGCAGCTTCTTGCTACACGATAATGAAAAACTGTTTTTT

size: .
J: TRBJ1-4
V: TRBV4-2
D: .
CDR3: CASSHLITEKLFF
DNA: TGTGCCAGCAGCCATTTGATAACTGAAAAACTGTTTTTT

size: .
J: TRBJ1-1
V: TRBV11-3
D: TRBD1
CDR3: CASSLVDTGQGYTEAFF
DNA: TGTGCCAGCAGCTTAGTTGATACGGGACAGGGGTACACTGAAGCTTTCTTT

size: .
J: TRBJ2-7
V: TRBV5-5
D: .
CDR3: CASSPPRSYEQYF
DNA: TGTGCCAGCAGCCCGCCACGCTCCTACGAGCAGTACTTC

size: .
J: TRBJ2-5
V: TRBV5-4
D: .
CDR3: CASGLTPQETQYF
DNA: TGTGCCAGCGGCCTGACTCCCCAAGAGACCCAGTACTTC

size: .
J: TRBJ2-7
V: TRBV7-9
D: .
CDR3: CASSYPQAYEQYF
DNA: TGTGCCAGCAGCTACCCACAAGCCTACGAGCAGTACTTC

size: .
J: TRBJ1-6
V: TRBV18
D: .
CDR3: CASSPEASGNSPLHF
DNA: TGTGCCAGCTCACCAGAAGCCTCTGGTAATTCACCCCTCCACTTT

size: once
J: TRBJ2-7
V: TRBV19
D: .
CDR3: CASSITPRTGYEQYF
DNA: TGTGCCAGTAGTATCACCCCCCGGACGGGATACGAGCAGTACTTC

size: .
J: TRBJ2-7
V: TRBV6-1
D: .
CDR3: CASNFLRVHEQYF
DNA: TGTGCCAGCAATTTTTTGCGAGTCCACGAGCAGTACTTC

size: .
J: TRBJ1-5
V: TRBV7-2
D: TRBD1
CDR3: CASSSWGQSSNQPQHF
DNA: TGTGCCAGCAGCTCCTGGGGACAGAGTAGCAATCAGCCCCAGCATTTT

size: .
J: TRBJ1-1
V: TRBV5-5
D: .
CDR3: CASSPTRRDTEAFF
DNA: TGTGCCAGCAGCCCCACGAGGAGGGACACTGAAGCTTTCTTT